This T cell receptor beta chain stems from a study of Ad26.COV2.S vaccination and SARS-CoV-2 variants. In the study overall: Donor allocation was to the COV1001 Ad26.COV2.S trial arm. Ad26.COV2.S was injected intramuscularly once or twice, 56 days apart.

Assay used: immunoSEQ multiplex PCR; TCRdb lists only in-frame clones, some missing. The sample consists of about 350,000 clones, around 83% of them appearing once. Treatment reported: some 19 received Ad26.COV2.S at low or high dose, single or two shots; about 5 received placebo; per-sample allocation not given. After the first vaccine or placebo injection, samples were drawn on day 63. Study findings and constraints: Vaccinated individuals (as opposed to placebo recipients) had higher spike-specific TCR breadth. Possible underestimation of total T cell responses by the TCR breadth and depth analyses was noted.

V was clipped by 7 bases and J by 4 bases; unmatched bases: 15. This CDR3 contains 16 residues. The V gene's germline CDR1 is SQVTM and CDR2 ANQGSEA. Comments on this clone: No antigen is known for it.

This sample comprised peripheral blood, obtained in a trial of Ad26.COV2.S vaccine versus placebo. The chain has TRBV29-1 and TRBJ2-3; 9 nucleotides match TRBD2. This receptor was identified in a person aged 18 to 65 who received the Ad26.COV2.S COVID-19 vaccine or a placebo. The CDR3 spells CSATKAGGPGPDTQYF. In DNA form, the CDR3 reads TGCAGCGCCACCAAGGCGGGAGGGCCAGGGCCAGATACGCAGTATTTT.